This TCR beta chain emerged from a study of blood T cell repertoires in COVID-19. Germline V gene data show CDR1 as MRHNA and CDR2 as SNTAGT. The V end was cut by 6 bases, the J end by 8 bases, with 17 bases between. The CDR3 contains 15 residues. In the original workflow: Estimates of nucleated cell counts were drawn from the amplification of reference gene primers. The protocol was immunoSEQ multiplex PCR, while the TCRdb copy is restricted to in-frame clones and leaves out a portion. V and J calls and clone size come straight from that table; D and trimming were deduced from the DNA. The sample consists of fewer than 200,000 clones, 70% to 90% of them appearing once.

This receptor was identified in a man aged 35-49 years who had recovered from COVID-19. The sample consisted of peripheral blood. The chain joins TRBV6-4 to TRBJ1-6; possibly TRBD1 for D (6 bases). The CDR3 is CASREDSVYYSPLHF. CDR3 bases: TGTGCCAGCAGGGAGGACAGCGTTTACTATTCACCCCTCCACTTT.